The T cell receptor (beta chain) under discussion was sequenced for a study of blood T cell repertoires in COVID-19. Across the whole study: From the United States, Italy and Spain came samples of acute and convalescent COVID-19. T cells, B-cell-depleted T cells, or PBMCs provided the cDNA or gDNA that served as material.

Here immunoSEQ multiplex PCR was the method, and the copy in TCRdb shows in-frame clones only, minus some. Of about 200,000 clones in the sample, about 88% are singletons; the top ten hold about 4.9%. Germline V gives CDR1 SGDLS, CDR2 YYNGEE. CDR3 size: 15 residues. Trimming took 5 bases from V and 2 from J, leaving 13 bases between them. The TCR sequence derives from an elderly woman with acute or convalescent COVID-19. The gene calls are TRBV9 and TRBJ2-2; D is unclear. Sequencing used peripheral blood. The CDR3 sequence is CASSYSAKNTGELFF. The CDR3 DNA follows: TGTGCCAGCAGTTATTCTGCTAAAAACACCGGGGAGCTGTTTTTT.